A selection of T cell receptor beta chains follows, all from one sample in a study of regulatory and conventional T cells in RAG deficiency. This table comes from immunoSEQ multiplex PCR, and its TCRdb copy is limited to in-frame clones, with some not included. Here the sample spans approximately 10,000 clones, less than 95% being singletons. These data were also reused for a study on regulatory T cells.

The sequenced sample was CD127- CD25+ CD4+ Tregs sorted from blood. The receptors stem from a human donor in good health. Each CDR3 is given with its conserved first and last residue. D genes are given only for firm matches. Not every row has a clone size; where given, it reads once, few, many or a size class.

abundance	v_gene	j_gene	d_gene	CDR3aa	CDR3nt
once	TRBV18	TRBJ1-6	TRBD1	CASSPFSTGMNSPLHF	TGTGCCAGCTCACCGTTCTCGACAGGGATGAATTCACCCCTCCACTTT
.	TRBV7-6	TRBJ2-1	TRBD2	CASSLDGGAYNEQFF	TGTGCCAGCAGCTTAGACGGGGGGGCGTACAATGAGCAGTTCTTC
.	TRBV27	TRBJ2-2	TRBD2	CASSLRAGDTGELFF	TGTGCCAGCAGTTTAAGGGCGGGGGACACCGGGGAGCTGTTTTTT
.	TRBV10-3	TRBJ1-1	TRBD1	CAIKGQGALNTEAFF	TGTGCCATCAAGGGGCAGGGGGCACTGAACACTGAAGCTTTCTTT
.	TRBV6-5	TRBJ1-2	.	CASSSFGGVGGYGYTF	TGTGCCAGCAGTTCGTTCGGGGGAGTGGGTGGCTATGGCTACACCTTC
few	TRBV10-3	TRBJ1-2	.	CAISESEGYGYTF	TGTGCCATCAGTGAGTCGGAGGGGTATGGCTACACCTTC
.	TRBV19	TRBJ2-5	TRBD2	CASSFRGGETQYF	TGTGCCAGTAGTTTCCGGGGGGGAGAGACCCAGTACTTC
.	TRBV18	TRBJ2-7	TRBD1	CASSNGQGSVYEQYF	TGTGCCAGCTCCAACGGACAGGGATCGGTGTACGAGCAGTACTTC
.	TRBV7-8	TRBJ1-5	.	CASSLARSRNQPQHF	TGTGCCAGCAGCTTAGCCAGGTCGAGAAATCAGCCCCAGCATTTT
.	TRBV6-5	TRBJ1-2	.	CASSRRVGYGYTF	TGTGCCAGCAGCCGCAGGGTTGGCTATGGCTACACCTTC
once	TRBV25-1	TRBJ2-7	.	CASSESGSLREQYF	TGTGCCAGCAGTGAATCGGGTTCCCTAAGGGAGCAGTACTTC
.	TRBV10-3	TRBJ2-4	TRBD1	CAISGTGAKNIQYF	TGTGCCATCAGTGGGACAGGGGCCAAAAACATTCAGTACTTC